This T cell receptor beta chain was documented in a study of cytomegalovirus exposure and HLA in healthy donors. Broader study findings: In an earlier analysis, productive rearrangement rates for most beta V segments clustered near 87% or 30%. Most sequenced TCRs were rare (though some public TCRs occurred in many donors).

Vbeta (60) and Jbeta (13) primers were used in the PCR. TCRdb keeps only in-frame clones here, not all; method: immunoSEQ multiplex PCR. The table shows roughly 120,000 clones, with roughly four fifths occurring only once. Regarding this clone: What it binds is unknown.

Every donor was a healthy person donating bone marrow. Material for sequencing was PBMCs. This TCR was sampled from a man between 50 and 59 years old in good health and CMV-seronegative.

In nucleotides, the CDR3 is TGTGCCAGCAGCTTACTGGCAGGGGGCTACACCGGGGAGCTGTTTTTT. Encoded protein: CASSLLAGGYTGELFF. The rearrangement uses TRBV11-2 and TRBJ2-2; 8 nucleotides align to TRBD1. J was trimmed by 3 bases and V by 2 bases; bases with no gene match: 5. From germline, CDR1 is SGHAT and CDR2 FQNNGV. CDR3 size: 16 residues.